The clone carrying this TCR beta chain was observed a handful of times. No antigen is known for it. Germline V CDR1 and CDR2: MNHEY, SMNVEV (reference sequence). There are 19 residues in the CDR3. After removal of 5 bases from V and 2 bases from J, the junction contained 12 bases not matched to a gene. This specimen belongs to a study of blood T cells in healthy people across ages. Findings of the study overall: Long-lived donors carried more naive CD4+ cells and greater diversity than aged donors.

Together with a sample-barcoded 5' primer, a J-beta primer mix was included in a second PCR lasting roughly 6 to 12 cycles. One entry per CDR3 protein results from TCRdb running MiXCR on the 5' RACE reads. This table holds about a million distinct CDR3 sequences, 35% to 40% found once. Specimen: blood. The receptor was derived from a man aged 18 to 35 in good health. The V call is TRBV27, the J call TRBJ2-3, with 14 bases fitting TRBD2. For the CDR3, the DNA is TGTGCCAGCAGTCTCTCCCCAGGACTAGCGGGGGGTGACACAGATACGCAGTATTTT. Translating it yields CASSLSPGLAGGDTDTQYF.